These 17 T cell receptor beta chains came from one sample sequenced in a study of vaccination effects on CD4 cells after COVID-19. Only in-frame clones appear in the TCRdb table, and some are missing; sequencing was by immunoSEQ multiplex PCR. The sample holds 20,000 or so clones, around 76% seen once. Antigens for these TCRs are unknown. Peptide-pool stimulation followed by sequencing identified expanded antigen-specific CD4+ clonotypes in the ViraFEST assay. It was after approximately 11 days of culture that CD4+ T cells were isolated. It was between March and December 2020 that the person had a SARS-CoV-2 infection confirmed by PCR. Specimen: CD4+ T cells from PBMCs cultured with SARS-CoV-2 spike peptides, collected before COVID-19 vaccination. These receptors all come from a human donor who had a prior SARS-CoV-2 infection.

The gene calls are TRBV9 and TRBJ2-3; perhaps TRBD2 as D (7 bases). Germline values: CDR1 SGDLS, CDR2 YYNGEE. This CDR3 is built from 14 residues. V was cut by 4 bases and J by 2 bases, with 11 bases left in between. The CDR3: CASSPRGHTDTQYF. The CDR3 DNA sequence: TGTGCCAGCAGCCCGCGGGGGCACACAGATACGCAGTATTTT.

CDR3 amino acids: CASSHLTGRGETQYF. DNA for the CDR3: TGCGCCAGCAGCCACCTGACAGGGCGCGGAGAGACCCAGTACTTC. The chain combines TRBV4-1 with TRBJ2-5, with 7 nucleotides matching TRBD1. V trimming: 3 bases; J trimming: 4 bases; junction bases outside the gene matches: 8. Germline-derived CDR1 and CDR2 are MGHRA and YSYEKL. This CDR3 has 15 amino acids.

The chain is built from TRBV15 and TRBJ2-7; D remains unclear. This CDR3 has 14 amino acids. The germline V gene encodes CDR1 LNHNV and CDR2 YYDKDF (reference sequence). V shed 0 bases and J shed 3 bases, with 9 bases lying between them. The CDR3 protein is CATSRDVNDYEQYF. In DNA, the CDR3 is TGTGCCACCAGCAGAGATGTAAACGACTACGAGCAGTACTTC. Drawing the rest from reference TRBV15 and TRBJ2-7, the complete variable domain is DAMVIQNPRYQVTQFGKPVTLSCSQTLNHNVMYWYQQKSSQAPKLLFHYYDKDFNNEADTPDNFQSRRPNTSFCFLDIRSPGLGDTAMYLCATSRDVNDYEQYFGPGTRLTVT.

The chain joins TRBV6-5 to TRBJ2-7; 10 nucleotides agree with TRBD2. The germline CDR1 and CDR2 sequences are MNHEY and SVGAGI. This CDR3 is 13 amino acids long. J lost 4 bases, V lost 7 bases, and 4 bases had no gene match. The CDR3 protein is CASISSGGYEQYF. The CDR3, as DNA: TGTGCCAGCATTTCTAGCGGGGGTTACGAGCAGTACTTC.

The chain combines TRBV25-1 with TRBJ1-3; 7 bases line up with TRBD1. Germline values: CDR1 MGHDK, CDR2 SYGVNS. The CDR3 length is 16 residues. The ends lost 4 bases at V and 4 bases at J; junction bases unmatched: 10. In DNA, the CDR3 is TGTGCCAGCAGTGCCCAAGACAGGGCGGGGGGAAACACCATATATTTT. Its translation is CASSAQDRAGGNTIYF. Using reference TRBV25-1 and TRBJ1-3 for the parts outside the CDR3, the full variable domain is EADIYQTPRYLVIGTGKKITLECSQTMGHDKMYWYQQDPGMELHLIHYSYGVNSTEKGDLSSESTVSRIRTEHFPLTLESARPSHTSQYLCASSAQDRAGGNTIYFGEGSWLTVV.

The rearrangement links TRBV5-1 to TRBJ2-5; D perhaps matches TRBD1 (5 bases). Germline V CDR1 and CDR2: SGHRS, YFSETQ. This CDR3 is 13 amino acids long. Between the trimmed V and J ends, which lost 1 base and 5 bases, there was a span of 9 bases. In nucleotides, the CDR3 is TGCGCCAGCAGCTTGAATCCAGGGGAGACCCAGTACTTC. Its translation: CASSLNPGETQYF. The full variable domain, rest sourced from reference TRBV5-1 and TRBJ2-5, is KAGVTQTPRYLIKTRGQQVTLSCSPISGHRSVSWYQQTPGQGLQFLFEYFSETQRNKGNFPGRFSGRQFSNSRSEMNVSTLELGDSALYLCASSLNPGETQYFGPGTRLLVL.

This clone was counted a single time. The V call is TRBV5-1, the J call TRBJ2-3; no reliable D call. This CDR3 is built from 15 residues. Germline-derived CDR1 and CDR2 are SGHRS and YFSETQ. Trimming took 2 bases from V and 4 from J, leaving 14 bases between them. DNA of the CDR3: TGCGCCAGCAGCTTCGGGTCCTTGTTGCCAGATACGCAGTATTTT. Translating it yields CASSFGSLLPDTQYF. Variable domain in full (rest from reference TRBV5-1 and TRBJ2-3): KAGVTQTPRYLIKTRGQQVTLSCSPISGHRSVSWYQQTPGQGLQFLFEYFSETQRNKGNFPGRFSGRQFSNSRSEMNVSTLELGDSALYLCASSFGSLLPDTQYFGPGTRLTVL.

This clone has a single count. In DNA, the CDR3 is TGTGCCAGCAGTTTAAGACTAGCGGGAGGCGACCAAGAGACCCAGTACTTC. This encodes CASSLRLAGGDQETQYF. The chain uses TRBV27 and TRBJ2-5; TRBD2 matches 13 bases. Germline V gene sequence: CDR1 MNHEY, CDR2 SMNVEV (reference sequence). The CDR3 sequence is 17 residues long. The V and J ends lost 2 bases and 0 bases, in that order; junction bases with no gene match: 3.

This clone was detected a few times. The chain recombines TRBV5-1 with TRBJ2-3; D is unclear. The length of the CDR3 is 14 residues. Trimming shortened V by 4 bases and J by 6 bases, and 15 bases separated the two germline ends. Germline V CDR1 and CDR2: SGHRS, YFSETQ. Here the CDR3 reads CASSESPNSDTQYF. DNA of the CDR3: TGCGCCAGCAGCGAGAGCCCAAACTCCGATACGCAGTATTTT.

This chain connects TRBV18 to TRBJ2-5; 8 bases line up with TRBD2. Losses at the gene ends were 0 bases for V and 5 bases for J; bases not matched to a gene: 11. The CDR3 covers 17 residues. Per germline, CDR1 KGHSH and CDR2 LQKENI. The CDR3 spells CASSPPSSGTSGETQYF. In DNA, the CDR3 is TGTGCCAGCTCACCACCTTCCTCCGGGACTAGTGGGGAGACCCAGTACTTC.

This clone showed up just a few times. The chain joins TRBV4-1 to TRBJ1-4; 7 positions match TRBD1. The V and J ends lost 0 bases and 7 bases, in that order; junction bases with no gene match: 14. The CDR3 is 18 amino acids. Germline CDR1 and CDR2: MGHRA and YSYEKL. CDR3 protein: CASSQEWSRTGSGEKLFF. The CDR3 DNA is TGCGCCAGCAGCCAAGAATGGTCTCGGACAGGTTCTGGTGAAAAACTGTTTTTT.

The chain carries TRBV6-2 or TRBV6-3 and TRBJ2-3; 13 nucleotides line up with TRBD2. The CDR3 spans 17 residues. The germline V gene has CDR1 MNHEY and CDR2 SVGEGT. The J segment lost 3 bases and the V segment lost 6 bases, leaving 9 bases of the junction unmatched. CDR3 DNA: TGTGCCAGCAGCTCCGAACTAGCGGGAGGGGGAACAGATACGCAGTATTTT. This gives the protein CASSSELAGGGTDTQYF.

The sample holds a few counts of this clone. The chain couples TRBV6-2 or TRBV6-3 to TRBJ1-6; TRBD1 aligns across 7 bases. Germline V gene lookup returns CDR1 MNHEY and CDR2 SVGEGT. After removal of 6 bases from V and 10 bases from J, the junction contained 9 bases not matched to a gene. This CDR3 region has 14 residues. The CDR3 DNA follows: TGTGCCAGCAGCCGGGGACAGACTGGGTCACCCCTCCACTTT. Its protein product is CASSRGQTGSPLHF.

V is TRBV2 and J is TRBJ1-2; D is undetermined. Trimming removed 4 bases from V and 6 bases from J, with 15 bases in between. The CDR3 length is 14 residues. Germline assignment: CDR1 SNHLY and CDR2 FYNNEI. The CDR3, as DNA: TGTGCCAGCAGTGTAACGGGGAGCGATGATGGCTACACCTTC. This sequence encodes CASSVTGSDDGYTF.

The chain carries TRBV9 and TRBJ2-7; 9 nucleotides agree with TRBD1. Looked up from germline, CDR1 is SGDLS and CDR2 is YYNGEE. CDR3 length: 14 amino acids. Unmatched junction bases numbered 4, after V lost 5 bases and J lost 1 base. The CDR3 protein is CASSTGTGSYEQYF. In DNA form, the CDR3 reads TGTGCCAGCAGTACCGGGACAGGGTCCTACGAGCAGTACTTC. Combining the CDR3 with reference TRBV9 and TRBJ2-7 gives the whole variable domain DSGVTQTPKHLITATGQRVTLRCSPRSGDLSVYWYQQSLDQGLQFLIQYYNGEERAKGNILERFSAQQFPDLHSELNLSSLELGDSALYFCASSTGTGSYEQYFGPGTRLTVT.

This clone was found once. This chain uses TRBV5-1 with TRBJ2-1; D uncertain. Germline CDR1 reads SGHRS; CDR2 reads YFSETQ. The CDR3 contains 15 residues. Trimming removed 6 bases from V and 4 bases from J, with 17 bases in between. The DNA of the CDR3 is TGCGCCAGCAACCCGGGTTTGAACCAATACAATGAGCAGTTCTTC. It encodes CASNPGLNQYNEQFF.

The chain links TRBV24-1 to TRBJ2-1, with D unclear. CDR1 KGHDR and CDR2 SFDVKD come from the germline V gene. This CDR3 comprises 15 residues. Trimming stripped 3 bases from V and 5 bases from J, with 13 bases between. The CDR3 here is CATSDPGGGNNEQFF. CDR3 nucleotides: TGTGCCACCAGTGATCCGGGTGGCGGAAACAATGAGCAGTTCTTC.